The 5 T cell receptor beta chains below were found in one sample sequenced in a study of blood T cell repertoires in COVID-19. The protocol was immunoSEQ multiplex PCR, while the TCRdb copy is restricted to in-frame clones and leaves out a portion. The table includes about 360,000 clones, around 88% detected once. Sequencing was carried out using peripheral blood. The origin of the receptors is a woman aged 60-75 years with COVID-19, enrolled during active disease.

The CDR3 spells CASSATAPSDEQYF. For the CDR3, the DNA is TGTGCCAGCAGCGCGACAGCTCCCAGCGACGAGCAGTACTTC. The chain uses TRBV11-1 and TRBJ2-7; possibly TRBD1 for D (5 bases). Germline V CDR1 and CDR2: SGHAT, FQDESV (reference sequence). V lost 5 bases to trimming and J lost 5 bases, with 16 bases between them. This CDR3 spans 14 amino acids.

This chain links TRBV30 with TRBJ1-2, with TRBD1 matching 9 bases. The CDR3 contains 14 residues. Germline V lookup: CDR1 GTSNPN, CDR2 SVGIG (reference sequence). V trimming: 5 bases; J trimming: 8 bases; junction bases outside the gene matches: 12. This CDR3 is CAWFAGTGRKGYTF. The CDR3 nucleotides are TGTGCCTGGTTCGCCGGGACAGGGAGAAAAGGCTACACCTTC.

Here the CDR3 DNA reads TGCGCCAGCAGCACGGGACAGCCAGATAATTCACCCCTCCACTTT. This sequence encodes CASSTGQPDNSPLHF. The rearrangement joins TRBV5-1 to TRBJ1-6; 7 bases line up with TRBD1. V lost 4 bases to trimming and J lost 5 bases; unmatched junction nucleotides: 6. The CDR3 spans 15 residues. Germline CDR1 is SGHRS and CDR2 is YFSETQ.

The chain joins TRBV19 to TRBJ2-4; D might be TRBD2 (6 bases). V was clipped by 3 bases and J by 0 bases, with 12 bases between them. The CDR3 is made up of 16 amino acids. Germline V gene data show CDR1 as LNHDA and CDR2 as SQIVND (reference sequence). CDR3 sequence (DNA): TGTGCCAGTAGTATGGAGGGAGTTTCAGCCAAAAACATTCAGTACTTC. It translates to CASSMEGVSAKNIQYF.

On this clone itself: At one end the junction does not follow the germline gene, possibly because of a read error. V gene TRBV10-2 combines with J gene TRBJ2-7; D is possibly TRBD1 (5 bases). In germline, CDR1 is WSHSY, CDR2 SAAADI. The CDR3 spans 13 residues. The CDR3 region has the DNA TGCGCCAGCAGTGAGAGGGGCAGCCGTGTGTTGGCCTTC. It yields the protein CASSERGSRVLAF.